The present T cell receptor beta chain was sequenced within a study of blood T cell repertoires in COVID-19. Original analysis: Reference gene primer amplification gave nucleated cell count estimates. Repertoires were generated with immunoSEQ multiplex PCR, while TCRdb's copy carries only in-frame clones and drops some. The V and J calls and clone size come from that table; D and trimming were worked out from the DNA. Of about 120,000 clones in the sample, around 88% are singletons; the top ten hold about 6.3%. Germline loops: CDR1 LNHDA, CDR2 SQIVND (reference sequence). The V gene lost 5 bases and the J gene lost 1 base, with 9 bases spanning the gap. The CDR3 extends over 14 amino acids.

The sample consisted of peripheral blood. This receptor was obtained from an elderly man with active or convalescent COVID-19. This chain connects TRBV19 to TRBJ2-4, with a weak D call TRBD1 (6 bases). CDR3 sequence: CASSVQGAKNIQYF. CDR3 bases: TGTGCCAGTAGTGTTCAGGGGGCCAAAAACATTCAGTACTTC.